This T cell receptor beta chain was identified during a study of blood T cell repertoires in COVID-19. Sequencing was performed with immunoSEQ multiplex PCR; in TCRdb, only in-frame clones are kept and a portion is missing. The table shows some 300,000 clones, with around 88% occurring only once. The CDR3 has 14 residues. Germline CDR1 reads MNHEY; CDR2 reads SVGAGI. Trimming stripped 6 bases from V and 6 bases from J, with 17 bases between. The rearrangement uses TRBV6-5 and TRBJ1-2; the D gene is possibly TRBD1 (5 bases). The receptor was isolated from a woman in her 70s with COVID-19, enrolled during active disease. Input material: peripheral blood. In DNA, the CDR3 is TGTGCCAGCAGAGACCGGGGGGTAATTGATGGCTACACCTTC. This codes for CASRDRGVIDGYTF.